This paragraph reports one T cell receptor beta chain. This CDR3 has 12 amino acids. In germline, CDR1 is SGHAT, CDR2 FQNNGV. V trimming: 5 bases; J trimming: 7 bases; junction bases outside the gene matches: 4. The data derive from a study of regulatory T cells in long-lasting Graves disease. Stated time point: persistent/refractory GD, antithyroid drugs over 5 years with positive TRAb. With RNA extracted from PBMCs as input, the TCR library was made. Per American Thyroid Association guidelines, Graves' disease was diagnosed. In building TCR beta libraries, iRepertoire HTBI primers were used together with Arm-PCR of CDR3 regions. TCRdb analysed the multiplex PCR reads with MiXCR anew, one entry per CDR3 protein. The table lists under 350,000 distinct CDR3 sequences, around 21% of them singletons.

The receptor's source is a female donor with Graves disease. This sequence joins TRBV11-2 and TRBJ2-7; TRBD1 agrees at 8 bases. The sequencing here drew on peripheral blood mononuclear cells (PBMCs), taken when the disease was refractory, from a patient treated with antithyroid drugs. CDR3 sequence reads: CASSRQGWEQYF. CDR3 bases: TGTGCCAGCAGCCGACAGGGGTGGGAGCAGTACTTC.